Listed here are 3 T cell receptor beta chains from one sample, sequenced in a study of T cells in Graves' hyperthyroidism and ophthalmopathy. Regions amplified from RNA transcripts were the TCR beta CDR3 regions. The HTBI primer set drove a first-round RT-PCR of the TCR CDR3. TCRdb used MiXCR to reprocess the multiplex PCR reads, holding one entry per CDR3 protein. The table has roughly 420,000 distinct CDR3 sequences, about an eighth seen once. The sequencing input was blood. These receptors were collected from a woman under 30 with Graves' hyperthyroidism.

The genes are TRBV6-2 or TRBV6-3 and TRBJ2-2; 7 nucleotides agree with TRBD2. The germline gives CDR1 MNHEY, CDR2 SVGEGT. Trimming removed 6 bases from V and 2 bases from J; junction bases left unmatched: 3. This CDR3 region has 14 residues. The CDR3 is CASRVAGNTGELFF. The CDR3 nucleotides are TGTGCCAGCAGAGTAGCGGGTAACACCGGGGAGCTGTTTTTT.

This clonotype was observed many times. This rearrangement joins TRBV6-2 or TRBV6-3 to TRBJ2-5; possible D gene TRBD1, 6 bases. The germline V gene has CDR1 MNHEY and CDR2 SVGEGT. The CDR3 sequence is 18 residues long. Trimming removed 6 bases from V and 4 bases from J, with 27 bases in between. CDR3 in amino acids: CASSPVVGTRTHRETQYF. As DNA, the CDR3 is TGTGCCAGCAGCCCCGTGGTCGGGACAAGGACTCATCGAGAGACCCAGTACTTC.

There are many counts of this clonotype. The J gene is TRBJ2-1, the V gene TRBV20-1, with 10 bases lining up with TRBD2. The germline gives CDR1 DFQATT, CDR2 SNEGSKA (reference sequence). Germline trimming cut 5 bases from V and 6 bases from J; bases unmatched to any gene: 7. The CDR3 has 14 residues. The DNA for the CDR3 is TGCAGTGCTCGCCCGGGACTAGCGATCAATGAGCAGTTCTTC. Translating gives CSARPGLAINEQFF.